This TCR beta chain was documented in a study of blood T cell repertoires in COVID-19. Study as a whole: The United States, Italy and Spain were the sources of the acute and convalescent COVID-19 samples.

Authors' processing steps: Estimates of nucleated cell counts were drawn from the amplification of reference gene primers. Profiling relied on immunoSEQ multiplex PCR, and the TCRdb table lists in-frame clones only, not all of them. V, J and clone size were drawn from that table, and D and trimming were deduced from the DNA. Found here are a few hundred thousand clones, approximately 82% of them singletons; the top ten hold around 3.4%. The CDR3 covers 15 residues. Germline lookup yields CDR1 LNHNV and CDR2 YYDKDF (reference sequence). V was pared by 0 bases and J by 8 bases, with 7 bases of the junction left unmatched.

This clonotype was obtained from a woman aged 18-35 years with acute or convalescent COVID-19. J is TRBJ2-4 and V is TRBV15; 7 bases line up with TRBD2. What was sequenced was peripheral blood. The CDR3 region has the DNA TGTGCCACCAGCAGAGATCGGACTAGTGGGGACATTCAGTACTTC. Translated, it gives CATSRDRTSGDIQYF.